The clone carrying this T cell receptor (beta chain) was counted many times. Antigen unknown. Trimming cost V 0 bases and J 4 bases, with 10 bases left between them. There are 14 residues in the CDR3. The germline CDR1 and CDR2 sequences are SGHRS and YFSETQ. The entry originates in a study of neurological immune-mediated disorders. The cDNA was synthesized by means of template-switch 5'RACE, which was carried out with 10-nucleotide random UMIs. From the 5' RACE reads, TCRdb called clonotypes with MiXCR, one entry per CDR3 protein. Of roughly 100,000 distinct CDR3 sequences listed, 11% were seen once; the top ten hold around 3.1%. Points from the study as a whole: No CDR3 amino acid sequences were shared by expanded clones across subjects, suggesting private repertoires in all groups.

As to time point: longitudinal time-point 3. The chain combines TRBV5-1 with TRBJ1-2; weak D call: TRBD1 (5 bases). Sample: PBMCs. This sequence originates from a female donor with HTLV-1-associated myelopathy (HAM/TSP). The CDR3 spells CASSLADGGYGYTF. As DNA, the CDR3 is TGCGCCAGCAGCTTGGCCGATGGGGGCTATGGCTACACCTTC.